The 27 T cell receptor beta chains given below trace back to one sample, sequenced in a study of technical replicates of blood from a handful of donors. Profiling relied on immunoSEQ multiplex PCR, and the TCRdb table lists in-frame clones only, not all of them. This table has 70,000 to 80,000 clones, approximately 90% appearing once. Input material: T cells isolated from PBMCs. The origin of the receptors is a human donor in good health.

The rearrangement joins TRBV28 to TRBJ2-3; 7 bases fit TRBD1. The germline V gene encodes CDR1 MDHEN and CDR2 SYDVKM. Trimming took 5 bases from V and 5 from J; bases not matched to a gene: 7. The CDR3 is made up of 14 amino acids. CDR3 DNA: TGTGCCAGCAGTGCCCAGACAGGGCAAGATACGCAGTATTTT. This encodes CASSAQTGQDTQYF.

The chain links TRBV5-1 to TRBJ2-5, with 9 positions matching TRBD1. V lost 4 bases, J lost 1 base, and 5 bases stayed unmatched. The CDR3 is 15 residues long. CDR1 SGHRS and CDR2 YFSETQ come from the germline V gene. The CDR3 sequence is CASSLLTGGQETQYF. DNA of the CDR3: TGCGCCAGCAGCCTACTGACAGGGGGCCAAGAGACCCAGTACTTC.

This chain links TRBV7-3 with TRBJ2-7; 8 nucleotides align to TRBD2. The J segment lost 6 bases and the V segment lost 0 bases, leaving 7 bases of the junction unmatched. This CDR3 is built from 15 residues. CDR1 SGHTA and CDR2 FQGTGA come from the germline V gene. This CDR3 is CASSLTKGLVSEQYF. CDR3 nucleotides: TGTGCCAGCAGCTTAACGAAGGGACTAGTAAGCGAGCAGTACTTC.

The chain uses TRBV28 and TRBJ2-7, with D possibly matching TRBD2 (5 bases). The CDR3 extends over 15 amino acids. The V gene's germline CDR1 is MDHEN and CDR2 SYDVKM. V dropped 6 bases and J dropped 2 bases, with 17 bases sitting between them. The CDR3, as DNA: TGTGCCAGCAGCCAACCCGCACCGGAGGCCTACGAGCAGTACTTC. This gives the protein CASSQPAPEAYEQYF.

This rearrangement joins TRBV4-1 to TRBJ1-1, with 7 bases lining up with TRBD1. Germline loops: CDR1 MGHRA, CDR2 YSYEKL. The CDR3 is 14 residues long. J lost 6 bases, V lost 2 bases, and 6 bases had no gene match. CDR3 in DNA: TGCGCCAGCAGCCAACCGACAGGGATACCTGAAGCTTTCTTT. Its protein is CASSQPTGIPEAFF.

A note on this clone: The germline gene is not matched at one end of the junction; a read error may be the cause. This chain joins TRBV7-7 and TRBJ2-2, with TRBD2 matching over 9 bases. The CDR3 is made up of 19 amino acids. The V gene's germline CDR1 is SSHAT and CDR2 FNYEAQ (reference sequence). CDR3 in DNA: TGTGCTAGCAGCTTAATCCCGGGGCTAATAGCGGGAGTCACCGGGGAGCTGTTTTTT. It encodes CASSLIPGLIAGVTGELFF.

This clone was counted a few times. Other DNA sequences in the same sample also yield this CDR3. The chain uses TRBV25-1 and TRBJ2-3; D gene ambiguous. Germline-derived CDR1 and CDR2 are MGHDK and SYGVNS. V lost 5 bases, J lost 2 bases, and 17 bases lay in between. This CDR3 spans 16 amino acids. DNA for the CDR3: TGTGCCAGCAGTCGCACTCTCACCTCCGACACAGATACGCAGTATTTT. Translated, it gives CASSRTLTSDTDTQYF.

The chain has TRBV25-1 and TRBJ2-7; D is uncertain. Germline assignment: CDR1 MGHDK and CDR2 SYGVNS. V lost 1 base to trimming and J lost 3 bases, with 10 bases between them. CDR3 length equals 14 residues. The CDR3 sequence is CASSESLFSYEQYF. The CDR3 bases are TGTGCCAGCAGTGAATCCCTTTTTAGCTACGAGCAGTACTTC.

This clone came up a few times. V gene TRBV4-1 combines with J gene TRBJ1-1, with a weak D call TRBD1 (5 bases). This CDR3 spans 15 amino acids. Trimming removed 0 bases from V and 4 bases from J, with 12 bases in between. The germline V gene has CDR1 MGHRA and CDR2 YSYEKL. The chain's CDR3 is CASSQDSGGITEAFF. Here the CDR3 DNA reads TGCGCCAGCAGCCAAGATTCTGGGGGGATCACTGAAGCTTTCTTT.

The rearrangement links TRBV9 to TRBJ1-2; D gene uncertain. The V and J ends lost 3 bases and 4 bases respectively, with 7 bases between them. The germline V gene has CDR1 SGDLS and CDR2 YYNGEE. The CDR3 covers 12 residues. CDR3 sequence (DNA): TGTGCCAGCAGCGCCAACAGCTATGGCTACACCTTC. Amino acid sequence: CASSANSYGYTF.

The chain carries TRBV6-5 and TRBJ1-5; TRBD1 matches 9 bases. Trimming at V came to 7 bases and at J to 5 bases, leaving 6 bases not matched to a gene. Germline assignment: CDR1 MNHEY and CDR2 SVGAGI. This CDR3 is 14 amino acids long. The CDR3 coding sequence is TGTGCCAGCAAAGAAACAGGGGGCCATCAGCCCCAGCATTTT. It codes for CASKETGGHQPQHF.

This rearrangement joins TRBV19 to TRBJ1-1, with 8 bases lining up with TRBD1. Germline assignment: CDR1 LNHDA and CDR2 SQIVND (reference sequence). V lost 5 bases to trimming and J lost 3 bases; unmatched junction nucleotides: 8. This CDR3 spans 15 amino acids. The CDR3 nucleotides are TGTGCCAGTAGTGCCCGGACAGGGAGGCACACTGAAGCTTTCTTT. Translation: CASSARTGRHTEAFF.

The chain uses TRBV11-2 and TRBJ2-1; the D is unclear. CDR1 and CDR2 from the germline V gene are SGHAT and FQNNGV. Trimming shortened V by 0 bases and J by 0 bases, and 9 bases separated the two germline ends. The CDR3 has 16 residues. The CDR3 is CASSLDYPTSYNEQFF. The DNA for the CDR3 is TGTGCCAGCAGCTTAGATTATCCTACCTCCTACAATGAGCAGTTCTTC.

The rearrangement joins TRBV19 to TRBJ2-7, with TRBD1 matching 10 bases. Looked up from germline, CDR1 is LNHDA and CDR2 is SQIVND (reference sequence). This CDR3 has 15 amino acids. Germline trimming cut 1 base from V and 4 bases from J; bases unmatched to any gene: 4. CDR3 nucleotide sequence: TGTGCCAGTAGTATAGCCCCGGGACAGGGGTACGAGCAGTACTTC. This sequence encodes CASSIAPGQGYEQYF. Complete variable domain (other parts from reference TRBV19 and TRBJ2-7): DGGITQSPKYLFRKEGQNVTLSCEQNLNHDAMYWYRQDPGQGLRLIYYSQIVNDFQKGDIAEGYSVSREKKESFPLTVTSAQKNPTAFYLCASSIAPGQGYEQYFGPGTRLTVT.

The chain joins TRBV10-3 to TRBJ2-1; the D gene is possibly TRBD1 (5 bases). V lost 3 bases, J lost 5 bases, and 14 bases lay in between. This CDR3 comprises 15 residues. Germline CDR1 is ENHRY and CDR2 is SYGVKD. CDR3 DNA: TGTGCCATCAGTGATGTTCAAGGGGCCGACAATGAGCAGTTCTTC. Residues: CAISDVQGADNEQFF.

This clone was recorded only once. V and J are TRBV9 and TRBJ2-3, with 8 bases identical to TRBD2. CDR1 SGDLS and CDR2 YYNGEE come from the germline V gene. CDR3 length: 19 amino acids. Trimming took 1 base from V and 0 from J; bases not matched to a gene: 13. The CDR3 region is CASSVSPSGSLTSTDTQYF. Here the CDR3 DNA reads TGTGCCAGCAGCGTATCCCCTAGCGGGTCACTGACTAGCACAGATACGCAGTATTTT.

This rearrangement joins TRBV5-1 to TRBJ2-7, with a possible D match to TRBD2 (6 bases). Trimming removed 8 bases from V and 0 bases from J, with 9 bases in between. CDR3 length equals 12 residues. Germline V gene lookup returns CDR1 SGHRS and CDR2 YFSETQ. This CDR3 is CASGGNSYEQYF. In DNA, the CDR3 is TGCGCCAGTGGGGGGAACTCCTACGAGCAGTACTTC.

This clone showed up just once. J is TRBJ2-2 and V is TRBV7-3; tentative D call: TRBD1 (5 bases). Trimming shortened V by 5 bases and J by 0 bases, and 19 bases separated the two germline ends. Germline V gene lookup returns CDR1 SGHTA and CDR2 FQGTGA. CDR3 length: 18 residues. Here the CDR3 DNA reads TGTGCCAGCAGCCCGACCCTCAGGGCGTACGCGAACACCGGGGAGCTGTTTTTT. It specifies CASSPTLRAYANTGELFF.

This clone was seen only once. This chain connects TRBV19 to TRBJ2-7, with 7 bases fitting TRBD2. There are 15 residues in the CDR3. With 7 bases clipped from V and 4 bases from J, the junction kept 13 bases outside the gene matches. In germline, CDR1 is LNHDA, CDR2 SQIVND (reference sequence). The CDR3 loop is CASTPIGRGIYEQYF. For the CDR3, the DNA is TGTGCCAGTACGCCGATTGGGCGGGGGATTTACGAGCAGTACTTC.

A few counts support this clone. V and J are TRBV11-3 and TRBJ2-7; D gene unclear. V dropped 2 bases and J dropped 6 bases, with 17 bases sitting between them. Per the germline V gene, CDR1 is SGHNT and CDR2 is YENEEA. CDR3 length equals 15 residues. The CDR3 region is CASSLNRLVLPEQYF. In DNA form, the CDR3 reads TGTGCCAGCAGCTTAAATCGCCTAGTTCTTCCCGAGCAGTACTTC.

V is TRBV28 and J is TRBJ1-1; D may be TRBD1 (5 bases). Germline V gives CDR1 MDHEN, CDR2 SYDVKM. V was shortened by 6 bases and J by 10 bases, with 15 bases between the two germline ends. This CDR3 is built from 12 residues. The CDR3 loop reads CASSLTGNRAFF. DNA of the CDR3: TGTGCCAGCAGCCTTACAGGCAACCGAGCTTTCTTT.

The V and J genes are TRBV4-1 and TRBJ2-3, with 10 nucleotides matching TRBD2. The CDR3 covers 15 residues. CDR1 is MGHRA, CDR2 YSYEKL, per germline. J gave up 3 bases and V 3 bases, and 3 bases lay outside the gene matches. The DNA for the CDR3 is TGCGCCAGCAGCCAGAGGACTAGCGGAACAGATACGCAGTATTTT. This codes for CASSQRTSGTDTQYF.

This chain links TRBV15 with TRBJ1-1; TRBD1 agrees at 8 bases. This CDR3 comprises 16 residues. Germline V lookup: CDR1 LNHNV, CDR2 YYDKDF (reference sequence). The V and J ends lost 3 bases and 1 base, in that order; junction bases with no gene match: 7. CDR3 loop: CATSREGQGRNTEAFF. CDR3 nucleotide sequence: TGTGCCACCAGCAGGGAAGGACAGGGAAGGAACACTGAAGCTTTCTTT.

The V call is TRBV5-1, the J call TRBJ1-2, with TRBD1 as a possible D gene (5 bases). V was cut by 0 bases and J by 1 base, with 7 bases left in between. Per germline, CDR1 SGHRS and CDR2 YFSETQ. CDR3 length equals 14 residues. CDR3 DNA: TGCGCCAGCAGCTTGGAGGGACTTAACTATGGCTACACCTTC. This translates into CASSLEGLNYGYTF.

This chain joins TRBV11-3 and TRBJ2-2; a weak D match, TRBD2 (6 bases). V dropped 3 bases and J dropped 2 bases, with 13 bases sitting between them. CDR3 length equals 16 residues. Per germline, CDR1 SGHNT and CDR2 YENEEA. In DNA form, the CDR3 reads TGTGCCAGCAGCTTCGATAGCGGAGTAAACACCGGGGAGCTGTTTTTT. Its translation: CASSFDSGVNTGELFF.

The chain couples TRBV5-8 to TRBJ2-7, with TRBD2 matching over 9 bases. The J segment lost 5 bases and the V segment lost 7 bases, leaving 13 bases of the junction unmatched. The CDR3 runs 15 residues. CDR1 is SGHTS and CDR2 is YDEGEE in the germline V gene. CDR3 amino acids: CASFTPGLASNEQYF. The CDR3 region has the DNA TGTGCCAGCTTCACCCCCGGACTAGCGAGTAACGAGCAGTACTTC.

The chain is built from TRBV30 and TRBJ2-1; 9 nucleotides align to TRBD2. CDR1 is GTSNPN and CDR2 is SVGIG in the germline V gene (reference sequence). The CDR3 consists of 14 residues. The ends lost 4 bases at V and 6 bases at J; junction bases unmatched: 7. Here the CDR3 DNA reads TGTGCCTGGACAAGCGGGAGGTTGGGCAATGAGCAGTTCTTC. It translates to CAWTSGRLGNEQFF.